The 6 T cell receptor beta chains presented below share a single source sample, sequenced in a study of CD4 T cells in relation to SARS-CoV-2 and coronaviruses. Before the COVID-19 pandemic, during about 2011-2019, CD4+ T cells were taken from unexposed donors. Here immunoSEQ multiplex PCR was the method, and the copy in TCRdb shows in-frame clones only, minus some. In the table there are approximately 70,000 clones, over 90% of which are singletons. Sequenced input: naive CD4+ T cells from PBMCs. Subset here: naive CD4+ T cells isolated by negative enrichment. Every receptor here comes from a human donor in good health.

This chain connects TRBV4-1 to TRBJ2-1; 9 bases map to TRBD2. The CDR3 contains 20 residues. The V segment lost 0 bases and the J segment 5 bases; nucleotides outside the gene matches: 17. Germline-derived CDR1 and CDR2 are MGHRA and YSYEKL. Here the CDR3 reads CASSQDPPQSIAGAHNEQFF. Here the CDR3 DNA reads TGCGCCAGCAGCCAAGACCCCCCCCAGTCGATAGCGGGGGCTCACAATGAGCAGTTCTTC.

This rearrangement joins TRBV18 to TRBJ2-3; 7 positions agree with TRBD1. J was trimmed by 6 bases and V by 3 bases; bases with no gene match: 9. CDR1 and CDR2 (germline): KGHSH, LQKENI. The CDR3 has 15 residues. CDR3 nucleotides: TGTGCCAGCTCACCCCAGGACAGGCCATTTGATACGCAGTATTTT. Translation: CASSPQDRPFDTQYF.

The rearrangement links TRBV11-3 to TRBJ2-2; tentatively, D is TRBD1 (5 bases). Germline-derived CDR1 and CDR2 are SGHNT and YENEEA. The V and J ends lost 4 bases and 7 bases respectively, with 16 bases between them. The CDR3 runs to 15 residues. The CDR3 here is CASSSPLQGHGELFF. CDR3 sequence (DNA): TGTGCCAGCAGCTCCCCCTTGCAGGGCCACGGGGAGCTGTTTTTT.

This CDR3 is CASSYRHNQPQHF. The CDR3 DNA reads TGTGCCAGCAGCTACAGACACAATCAGCCCCAGCATTTT. The chain recombines TRBV11-3 with TRBJ1-5; no clear D. The CDR3 has 13 amino acids. Between the trimmed V and J ends, which lost 4 bases and 3 bases, there was a span of 7 bases. Germline V gene sequence: CDR1 SGHNT, CDR2 YENEEA.

The J gene is TRBJ2-3, the V gene TRBV5-1; TRBD2 might be the D (5 bases). Trimming pared 1 base from V and 1 base from J, leaving 10 bases between. This CDR3 spans 15 amino acids. Germline loops: CDR1 SGHRS, CDR2 YFSETQ. The CDR3 loop reads CASSLRGSGTDTQYF. As DNA, the CDR3 is TGCGCCAGCAGCTTGCGAGGTAGCGGCACAGATACGCAGTATTTT. Looking up the rest from reference TRBV5-1 and TRBJ2-3 gives the full variable domain: KAGVTQTPRYLIKTRGQQVTLSCSPISGHRSVSWYQQTPGQGLQFLFEYFSETQRNKGNFPGRFSGRQFSNSRSEMNVSTLELGDSALYLCASSLRGSGTDTQYFGPGTRLTVL.

This clone was seen once. The chain is built from TRBV6-4 and TRBJ2-3; 7 positions agree with TRBD2. V lost 6 bases to trimming and J lost 4 bases; unmatched junction nucleotides: 10. In germline, CDR1 is MRHNA, CDR2 SNTAGT. This CDR3 comprises 15 residues. The CDR3 bases are TGTGCCAGCAGGCCACGGGGGGTTAGGGCAGATACGCAGTATTTT. This gives the protein CASRPRGVRADTQYF.